The 30 T cell receptor beta chains below were found in one sample sequenced in a study of blood T cell repertoires in COVID-19. Profiled with immunoSEQ multiplex PCR; TCRdb holds only in-frame clones, not every one. The sample consists of roughly 450,000 clones, roughly 87% of them appearing once. What was sequenced was PBMCs or T cells enriched from blood (not recorded which). The receptors come from a man aged 18 to 29 who had recovered from COVID-19.

The V and J genes are TRBV9 and TRBJ1-1; the D gene is possibly TRBD1 (5 bases). This CDR3 is built from 16 residues. From germline, CDR1 is SGDLS and CDR2 YYNGEE. The V gene lost 3 bases and the J gene lost 4 bases, with 19 bases spanning the gap. In DNA form, the CDR3 reads TGTGCCAGCAGCGGAAGACAGACTTCAGATATCACTGAAGCTTTCTTT. This encodes CASSGRQTSDITEAFF.

The chain recombines TRBV4-1 with TRBJ1-5; D gene uncertain. The V end was cut by 1 base, the J end by 0 bases, with 10 bases between. Germline V gives CDR1 MGHRA, CDR2 YSYEKL. This CDR3 is built from 16 residues. CDR3 DNA sequence: TGCGCCAGCAGCCAAGCGGGTTCGGATAGCAATCAGCCCCAGCATTTT. The encoded protein is CASSQAGSDSNQPQHF.

In this sample, this clone is medium-sized (0.01 to 0.1%). The chain couples TRBV6-1 to TRBJ1-5, with TRBD1 matching over 10 bases. This CDR3 is 15 amino acids long. The ends lost 0 bases at V and 7 bases at J; junction bases unmatched: 3. CDR1 is MNHNS and CDR2 is SASEGT in the germline V gene. The CDR3 nucleotides are TGTGCCAGCAGTGAAGCGCAGACAGGGGGCCAGCCCCAGCATTTT. The encoded protein is CASSEAQTGGQPQHF.

The chain recombines TRBV2 with TRBJ1-6; 7 nucleotides align to TRBD1. The ends lost 5 bases at V and 5 bases at J; junction bases unmatched: 9. Germline V gives CDR1 SNHLY, CDR2 FYNNEI. The CDR3 length is 16 residues. CDR3 bases: TGTGCCAGCAGTAGGACAGGCCGGGTGGATAATTCACCCCTCCACTTT. Its translation: CASSRTGRVDNSPLHF.

CDR3 sequence (DNA): TGTGCCAGCAGCTCGCCCCTATCCGCCCCCAATGAGCAGTTCTTC. Its protein is CASSSPLSAPNEQFF. The chain joins TRBV5-4 to TRBJ2-1; D call uncertain. CDR3 size: 15 residues. Germline V CDR1 and CDR2: SGHNT, YYREEE (reference sequence). V was cut by 3 bases and J by 6 bases, with 16 bases left in between.

The chain employs TRBV6-1 and TRBJ1-2; D unclear. This CDR3 has 17 residues. CDR1 and CDR2 from the germline V gene are MNHNS and SASEGT. Trimming took off 0 bases at V and 3 bases at J, with 17 bases between the two ends. As DNA, the CDR3 is TGTGCCAGCAGTGAAGCAGGAGGGCGTACCCATTACTATGGCTACACCTTC. Translating it yields CASSEAGGRTHYYGYTF.

The chain joins TRBV4-1 to TRBJ1-1; D possibly corresponds to TRBD1 (5 bases). The V end lost 4 bases, the J end lost 0 bases, and 12 bases lay between the germline ends. Germline V gene lookup returns CDR1 MGHRA and CDR2 YSYEKL. This CDR3 is built from 15 residues. This CDR3 reads CASSLRQWMNTEAFF. The DNA of the CDR3 is TGCGCCAGCAGCCTCAGACAGTGGATGAACACTGAAGCTTTCTTT.

DNA for the CDR3: TGTGCCAGCAGTCCGGACAGGAATCAGCCCCAGCATTTT. Translated, it gives CASSPDRNQPQHF. The rearrangement joins TRBV25-1 to TRBJ1-5, with 7 bases that match TRBD1. The CDR3 runs to 13 residues. In germline, CDR1 is MGHDK, CDR2 SYGVNS. The J segment lost 4 bases and the V segment lost 5 bases, leaving 2 bases of the junction unmatched.

V is TRBV5-1 and J is TRBJ1-3; no clear D. In germline, CDR1 is SGHRS, CDR2 YFSETQ. With 2 bases removed from V and 10 bases from J, the gap between germline ends came to 19 bases. The CDR3 length is 15 residues. The CDR3 DNA follows: TGCGCCAGCAGCTTCGGGGATGAATATAAGAAAACCATATATTTT. Translation gives CASSFGDEYKKTIYF.

This clone was detected a few times. J is TRBJ1-5 and V is TRBV19; tentative D call: TRBD1 (5 bases). CDR3 size: 15 residues. Germline V gene lookup returns CDR1 LNHDA and CDR2 SQIVND (reference sequence). With 5 bases removed from V and 6 bases from J, the gap between germline ends came to 17 bases. The CDR3 sequence is CASSPDPGRGQPQHF. CDR3 coding DNA: TGTGCCAGTAGTCCCGACCCAGGGAGGGGTCAGCCCCAGCATTTT.

V and J are TRBV5-1 and TRBJ1-2; TRBD1 matches at 9 bases. This CDR3 has 14 residues. CDR1 is SGHRS and CDR2 is YFSETQ in the germline V gene. V was clipped by 5 bases and J by 4 bases; unmatched bases: 6. Written as DNA, the CDR3 is TGCGCCAGCAGGTTCGGACAGGGGCGCTATGGCTACACCTTC. This encodes CASRFGQGRYGYTF.

This clone was found once. This chain joins TRBV3-1 (or the pseudogene TRBV3-2) and TRBJ2-7, with D possibly matching TRBD1 (5 bases). Germline V gene sequence: CDR1 LGHDT, CDR2 YNNKEL (reference sequence). V was shortened by 3 bases and J by 1 base, with 10 bases between the two germline ends. This CDR3 is 14 amino acids long. The CDR3 sequence: CASSHHDRSYEQYF. The CDR3 DNA is TGTGCCAGCAGCCACCATGACAGATCCTACGAGCAGTACTTC.

With regard to this clone: The sample has other DNA sequences that encode this CDR3 too. The chain is built from TRBV2 and TRBJ1-4; D is possibly TRBD1 (5 bases). V was pared by 6 bases and J by 0 bases, with 8 bases between. The CDR3 covers 14 residues. The germline V gene encodes CDR1 SNHLY and CDR2 FYNNEI. The CDR3 sequence: CASSETATNEKLFF. The CDR3 nucleotides are TGTGCCAGCAGCGAGACAGCAACTAATGAAAAACTGTTTTTT.

The chain links TRBV3-1 (or the pseudogene TRBV3-2) to TRBJ1-6; 7 bases line up with TRBD1. Germline lookup yields CDR1 LGHDT and CDR2 YNNKEL (reference sequence). This CDR3 has 17 residues. Trimming at V came to 6 bases and at J to 0 bases, leaving 8 bases not matched to a gene. The CDR3 DNA follows: TGTGCCAGCAGAGACTTCAGGGGGAGCTCCTATAATTCACCCCTCCACTTT. This codes for CASRDFRGSSYNSPLHF.

V and J are TRBV27 and TRBJ2-1; 9 bases match TRBD2. In germline, CDR1 is MNHEY, CDR2 SMNVEV (reference sequence). CDR3 length: 14 residues. The V segment lost 3 bases and the J segment 9 bases; nucleotides outside the gene matches: 6. CDR3 loop: CASSFAGGGAEQFF. The CDR3 coding sequence is TGTGCCAGCAGTTTCGCGGGGGGGGGAGCTGAGCAGTTCTTC.

This clone was seen just once. This sequence joins TRBV6-2 or TRBV6-3 and TRBJ2-5, with D possibly matching TRBD2 (6 bases). Germline loops: CDR1 MNHEY, CDR2 SVGEGT. Trimming took off 0 bases at V and 4 bases at J, with 6 bases between the two ends. The CDR3 runs 13 residues. This chain's CDR3 is CASSYSGGETQYF. The CDR3 DNA follows: TGTGCCAGCAGTTACTCGGGGGGAGAGACCCAGTACTTC.

The chain combines TRBV5-6 with TRBJ1-3; D gene ambiguous. This CDR3 contains 15 residues. Germline CDR1 is SGHDT and CDR2 is YYEEEE. The V end was cut by 0 bases, the J end by 0 bases, with 7 bases between. CDR3 region: CASSLGSSSGNTIYF. CDR3 coding DNA: TGTGCCAGCAGCTTGGGCAGTTCCTCTGGAAACACCATATATTTT.

J is TRBJ1-4 and V is TRBV6-5; 7 bases map to TRBD1. This CDR3 is built from 13 residues. Per the germline V gene, CDR1 is MNHEY and CDR2 is SVGAGI. V shed 10 bases, J shed 10 bases, and the junction held 12 bases outside the gene matches. CDR3 nucleotides: TGTGCCACCATGGGGACAGTCCTCGGAAAACTGTTTTTT. Residues: CATMGTVLGKLFF.

This clone was detected only once. The CDR3 DNA follows: TGTGCCAGCAGTGAAGGGGCAGAGGGCACCGGGGAGCTGTTTTTT. Translation: CASSEGAEGTGELFF. The chain links TRBV2 to TRBJ2-2; possible D gene TRBD2, 5 bases. The length of the CDR3 is 15 residues. Between the trimmed V and J ends, which lost 1 base and 4 bases, there was a span of 10 bases. Germline loops: CDR1 SNHLY, CDR2 FYNNEI.

The V gene is TRBV7-2, the J gene TRBJ2-3; 14 bases match TRBD2. J was trimmed by 2 bases and V by 4 bases; bases with no gene match: 11. CDR1 and CDR2 (germline): SGHTA, FQGNSA. The CDR3 covers 19 residues. The CDR3 spells CASSSRGLAGVGLTDTQYF. CDR3 DNA: TGTGCCAGCAGCTCCAGGGGACTAGCGGGAGTGGGTCTCACAGATACGCAGTATTTT.

This clone has a handful of counts. The chain is built from TRBV6-5 and TRBJ1-1, with D possibly being TRBD1 (5 bases). The CDR3 spans 14 residues. V lost 7 bases and J 4 bases, leaving 16 bases between the germline ends. CDR1 is MNHEY, CDR2 SVGAGI, per germline. DNA of the CDR3: TGTGCCAGCACCAAAGGGTGGGGCAGCACTGAAGCTTTCTTT. Protein sequence: CASTKGWGSTEAFF.

This rearrangement joins TRBV3-1 (or the pseudogene TRBV3-2) to TRBJ1-1; D call uncertain. This CDR3 comprises 15 residues. V was cut by 4 bases and J by 1 base, with 13 bases left in between. Germline V lookup: CDR1 LGHDT, CDR2 YNNKEL (reference sequence). CDR3 region: CASSPAWEGNTEAFF. The CDR3 DNA sequence: TGTGCCAGCAGCCCCGCTTGGGAGGGGAACACTGAAGCTTTCTTT.

DNA of the CDR3: TGTGCCAGCAGCTCTAGCGGGAGCGGCGAGCAGTACTTC. It codes for CASSSSGSGEQYF. V gene TRBV27 combines with J gene TRBJ2-7; 10 positions match TRBD2. CDR1 and CDR2 from the germline V gene are MNHEY and SMNVEV (reference sequence). After removal of 6 bases from V and 6 bases from J, the junction contained 5 bases not matched to a gene. This CDR3 has 13 residues.

This clone has only a few counts. Other DNA sequences in the same sample also yield this CDR3. This rearrangement joins TRBV7-8 to TRBJ1-1; D perhaps matches TRBD1 (6 bases). Germline CDR1 reads SGHVS; CDR2 reads FQNEAQ. Trimming pared 1 base from V and 1 base from J, leaving 7 bases between. The CDR3 runs to 14 residues. The CDR3 DNA reads as TGTGCCAGCAGCTTAGGGACAGCGAACACTGAAGCTTTCTTT. As protein: CASSLGTANTEAFF.

This chain connects TRBV9 to TRBJ1-2; D is undetermined. The CDR3 has 13 amino acids. The germline gives CDR1 SGDLS, CDR2 YYNGEE. The V gene lost 0 bases and the J gene lost 8 bases, with 11 bases spanning the gap. CDR3 sequence (DNA): TGTGCCAGCAGCGTAGGTCCTATCTCGGGCTACACCTTC. This sequence encodes CASSVGPISGYTF.

The sample holds a few counts of this clone. V usage is TRBV6-5 and J usage is TRBJ1-6; 10 positions match TRBD1. Looked up from germline, CDR1 is MNHEY and CDR2 is SVGAGI. After removal of 6 bases from V and 10 bases from J, the junction contained 9 bases not matched to a gene. The CDR3 consists of 15 residues. The CDR3 sequence: CASSRLGQGNSPLHF. DNA for the CDR3: TGTGCCAGCAGCCGCTTGGGACAGGGGAACTCACCCCTCCACTTT.

The chain employs TRBV3-1 (or the pseudogene TRBV3-2) and TRBJ1-4; 10 bases match TRBD1. Germline V gene sequence: CDR1 LGHDT, CDR2 YNNKEL (reference sequence). With 2 bases clipped from V and 7 bases from J, the junction kept 4 bases outside the gene matches. CDR3 size: 15 residues. As DNA, the CDR3 is TGTGCCAGCAGCCAAAGACAGGGGGCACGTGAAAAACTGTTTTTT. Residues: CASSQRQGAREKLFF.

The chain carries TRBV28 and TRBJ2-5; TRBD2 agrees at 7 bases. V was pared by 6 bases and J by 0 bases, with 7 bases of the junction left unmatched. The CDR3 is 15 amino acids. Germline CDR1 MDHEN, CDR2 SYDVKM. CDR3: CASSQRDYYQETQYF. The CDR3 DNA is TGTGCCAGCAGCCAACGGGACTACTACCAAGAGACCCAGTACTTC.

This clone has just a few counts. This chain joins TRBV7-6 and TRBJ1-4; D remains ambiguous. V was clipped by 1 base and J by 3 bases, with 9 bases between them. This CDR3 has 15 residues. Germline CDR1 is SGHVS and CDR2 is FNYEAQ. The CDR3 bases are TGTGCCAGCAGCTTAGGGTCGGTTTCTAATGAAAAACTGTTTTTT. Encoded protein: CASSLGSVSNEKLFF.

The rearrangement links TRBV13 to TRBJ1-2, with D maybe TRBD1 (5 bases). The V gene lost 4 bases and the J gene lost 6 bases, with 21 bases spanning the gap. The germline V gene encodes CDR1 PRHDT and CDR2 FYEKMQ (reference sequence). The CDR3 spans 16 residues. The CDR3 region is CASSSRGVNLANGYTF. The CDR3 region has the DNA TGTGCCAGCAGCTCCCGGGGGGTTAATTTAGCGAATGGCTACACCTTC. The full variable domain, in which reference TRBV13 and TRBJ1-2 provide the parts outside the CDR3, is AAGVIQSPRHLIKEKRETATLKCYPIPRHDTVYWYQQGPGQDPQFLISFYEKMQSDKGSIPDRFSAQQFSDYHSELNMSSLELGDSALYFCASSSRGVNLANGYTFGSGTRLTVV.